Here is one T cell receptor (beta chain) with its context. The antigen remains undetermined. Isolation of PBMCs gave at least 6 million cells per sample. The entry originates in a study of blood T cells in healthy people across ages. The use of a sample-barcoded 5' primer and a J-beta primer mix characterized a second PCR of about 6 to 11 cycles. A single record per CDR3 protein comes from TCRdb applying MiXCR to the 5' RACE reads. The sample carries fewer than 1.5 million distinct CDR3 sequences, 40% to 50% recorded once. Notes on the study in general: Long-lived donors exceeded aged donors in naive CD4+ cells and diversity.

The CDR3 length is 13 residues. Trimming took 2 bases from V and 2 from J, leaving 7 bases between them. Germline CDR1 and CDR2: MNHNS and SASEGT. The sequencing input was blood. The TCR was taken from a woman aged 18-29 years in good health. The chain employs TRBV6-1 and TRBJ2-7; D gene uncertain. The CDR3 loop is CASSEIRTYEQYF. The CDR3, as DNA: TGTGCCAGCAGTGAAATCCGGACCTACGAGCAGTACTTC.